This is a list of T cell receptor beta chains from one sample in a study of blood T cell repertoires in COVID-19. Here immunoSEQ multiplex PCR was the method, and the copy in TCRdb shows in-frame clones only, minus some. The repertoire holds over 250,000 clones, with around nine tenths as singletons. Sequencing was carried out using PBMCs or T cells enriched from blood (not recorded which). The receptors were gathered from a woman aged 60-75 years who had recovered from COVID-19. CDR3s include the opening cysteine and the closing phenylalanine or tryptophan. Each record gives: clone size, J gene, D gene, V gene, CDR3 DNA, CDR3 protein. A D gene is named only where the DNA matches it firmly. Expanded clones are given a class, and other clones once, few, many or no size at all.

>.|TRBJ1-1|.|TRBV25-1
TGTGCCAGCAGTGACCTCAGGGCCCACCCCCTGAACACTGAAGCTTTCTTT
CASSDLRAHPLNTEAFF
>.|TRBJ1-2|.|TRBV5-1
TGCGCCAGCAGCCGAGACTTTACAGGGCTTCCTTATGGCTACACCTTC
CASSRDFTGLPYGYTF
>once|TRBJ2-1|.|TRBV28
TGTGCCAGCAGTTCCCCATCATACAATGAGCAGTTCTTC
CASSSPSYNEQFF
>.|TRBJ1-1|.|TRBV10-3
TGTGCCATCAGTGAGTCGTCGGGGGGCATTACTGAAGCTTTCTTT
CAISESSGGITEAFF
>.|TRBJ1-6|.|TRBV4-1
TGCGCCAGCAGCCAAGTACTTCCGAGCTCCTATAATTCACCCCTCCACTTT
CASSQVLPSSYNSPLHF
>.|TRBJ2-3|.|TRBV5-1
TGCGCCAGCAGCTTGGACTTCCGGGATACGCAGTATTTT
CASSLDFRDTQYF
>.|TRBJ2-5|TRBD2|TRBV5-1
TGCGCCAGCGCTGGGGCTAGCGGACAAGAGACCCAGTACTTC
CASAGASGQETQYF
>.|TRBJ2-5|TRBD1|TRBV9
TGTGCCAGCAGCGTAGGGGTCGCGACAGGGGGCCAAGAGACCCAGTACTTC
CASSVGVATGGQETQYF
>once|TRBJ1-5|.|TRBV28
TGTGCCAGCAGTTTAGTGTCCGGGGGTCAGCCCCAGCATTTT
CASSLVSGGQPQHF
>.|TRBJ1-4|.|TRBV28
TGTGCCAGCAGTTTAGGCGTCGGCCCTGCGGGTACTAATGAAAAACTGTTTTTT
CASSLGVGPAGTNEKLFF
>.|TRBJ1-5|.|TRBV24-1
TGTGCCACCAGTGATGGGGCAGGGAATAGTCAGCCCCAGCATTTT
CATSDGAGNSQPQHF
>.|TRBJ1-2|.|TRBV19
TGTGCCACCAGTCAAAGAGGCCTGGGCTATGGCTACACCTTC
CATSQRGLGYGYTF
>.|TRBJ2-1|TRBD1|TRBV7-6
TGTGCCAGCAGCTCGCGGTTACAGGGGTTAACCTACAATGAGCAGTTCTTC
CASSSRLQGLTYNEQFF
>.|TRBJ2-3|.|TRBV9
TGTGCCAGCAGCGTAATAGATACAGATACGCAGTATTTT
CASSVIDTDTQYF
>.|TRBJ1-2|.|TRBV9
TGTGCCAGCAGCACGTCCCAGTCTCCCGCCTATGGCTACACCTTC
CASSTSQSPAYGYTF
>.|TRBJ2-7|.|TRBV2
TGTGCCAGCGTATGGGGCACCGAGCAGTACTTC
CASVWGTEQYF
>.|TRBJ1-5|TRBD1|TRBV19
TGTGCCAGCCAAGGACAGGGTGGGTCGCAGCCCCAGCATTTT
CASQGQGGSQPQHF
>few|TRBJ2-7|TRBD2|TRBV28
TGTGCCAGCAGAGCGGGGGTCGAGCAGTACTTC
CASRAGVEQYF
>.|TRBJ1-2|TRBD1|TRBV29-1
TGCAGCGCCCCAGCGGACAGGGCCATGGGAGGCTACACCTTC
CSAPADRAMGGYTF
>.|TRBJ2-4|.|TRBV13
TGTGCCAGCAGCATGGTCTTGGACAGTTTCAGAAACATTCAGTACTTC
CASSMVLDSFRNIQYF
>.|TRBJ2-7|.|TRBV28
TGTGCCAGCAGCCTTGGACAAGGCGAGCAGTACTTC
CASSLGQGEQYF
>.|TRBJ2-3|.|TRBV28
TGTGCCAGCACAGACACAGATACGCAGTATTTT
CASTDTDTQYF
>.|TRBJ1-2|.|TRBV23-1
TGCGCCAGCACTGATTTGGAGTCAGAAACTAACTATGGCTACACCTTC
CASTDLESETNYGYTF
>.|TRBJ1-3|.|TRBV28
TGTGCCAGCAGTTTAGGAGCTGTAGGTGGAAACACCATATATTTT
CASSLGAVGGNTIYF
>.|TRBJ1-4|.|TRBV30
TGTGCCTGGAGACCCTTCCAGAATGAAAAACTGTTTTTT
CAWRPFQNEKLFF